This record concerns one TCR beta chain sequence. Its antigen remains unidentified. Only in-frame clones appear in the TCRdb table, and some are missing; sequencing was by immunoSEQ multiplex PCR. Of tens of thousands of clones listed, about four fifths are singletons. The V and J ends lost 3 bases and 7 bases, in that order; junction bases with no gene match: 9. Germline V gives CDR1 MGHDK, CDR2 SYGVNS. The CDR3 extends over 15 amino acids. This entry belongs to a study of a mutant IDH1 vaccine in newly diagnosed glioma. Across the whole study: Patients, over weeks 1, 3, 5, 7, 11, 15, 19 and 23, received a total of eight vaccinations. Treated patients showed a male proportion of roughly 60%, a female proportion of about 38%, and a mean age of 40.4 years. Onset of vaccination occurred 4-6 weeks following radiotherapy alone, or with temozolomide cycles.

As for time point: week 11, during vaccination. All doses held 300 ug of mutant IDH1 20-mer peptide, with topical imiquimod. Donors harbored newly found WHO grade 3 or 4 IDH1-mutant, ATRX-lost astrocytomas. This TCR was recovered from a woman aged 45-59 years with glioma. The V and J genes are TRBV25-1 and TRBJ2-3, with 8 bases identical to TRBD2. The sequencing used PBMCs, collected from a glioma patient whose treatment included an IDH1 peptide vaccine. This CDR3 reads CASSESGGQPNTQYF. CDR3 bases: TGTGCCAGCAGTGAGAGCGGGGGCCAACCTAATACGCAGTATTTT.